The clone carrying this T cell receptor beta chain was detected a few times. The data were taken from a study of T cell changes during pregnancy in multiple sclerosis. Assay used: immunoSEQ multiplex PCR; TCRdb lists only in-frame clones, some missing. The sample shows just over 60,000 clones, around 92% of them seen only once. Germline assignment: CDR1 SQVTM and CDR2 ANQGSEA. V was clipped by 7 bases and J by 7 bases, with 11 bases between them. CDR3 size: 11 residues. The sequenced sample was peripheral blood, obtained in the second trimester of pregnancy. The chain carries TRBV29-1 and TRBJ2-1; D is perhaps TRBD2 (6 bases). This clonotype originated in a female donor in good health, enrolled as a control in a pregnancy study. CDR3 in DNA: TGCAGCGCTGACCGGGGGAATGAGCAGTTCTTC. Its translation: CSADRGNEQFF.